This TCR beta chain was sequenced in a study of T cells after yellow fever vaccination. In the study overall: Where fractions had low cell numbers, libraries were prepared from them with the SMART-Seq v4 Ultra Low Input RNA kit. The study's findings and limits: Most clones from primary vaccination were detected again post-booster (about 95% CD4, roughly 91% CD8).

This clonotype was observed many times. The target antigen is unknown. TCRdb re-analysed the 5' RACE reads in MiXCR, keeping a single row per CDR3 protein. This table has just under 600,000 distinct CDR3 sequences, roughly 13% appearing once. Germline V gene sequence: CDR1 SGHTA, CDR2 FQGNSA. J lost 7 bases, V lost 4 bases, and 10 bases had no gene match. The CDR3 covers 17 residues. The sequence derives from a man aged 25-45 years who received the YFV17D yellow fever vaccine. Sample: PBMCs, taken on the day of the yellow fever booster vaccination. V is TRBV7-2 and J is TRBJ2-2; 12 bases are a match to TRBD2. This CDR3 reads CASSSARLAGVDGELFF. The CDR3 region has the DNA TGTGCCAGCAGCTCGGCTAGACTAGCGGGAGTGGACGGGGAGCTGTTTTTT.